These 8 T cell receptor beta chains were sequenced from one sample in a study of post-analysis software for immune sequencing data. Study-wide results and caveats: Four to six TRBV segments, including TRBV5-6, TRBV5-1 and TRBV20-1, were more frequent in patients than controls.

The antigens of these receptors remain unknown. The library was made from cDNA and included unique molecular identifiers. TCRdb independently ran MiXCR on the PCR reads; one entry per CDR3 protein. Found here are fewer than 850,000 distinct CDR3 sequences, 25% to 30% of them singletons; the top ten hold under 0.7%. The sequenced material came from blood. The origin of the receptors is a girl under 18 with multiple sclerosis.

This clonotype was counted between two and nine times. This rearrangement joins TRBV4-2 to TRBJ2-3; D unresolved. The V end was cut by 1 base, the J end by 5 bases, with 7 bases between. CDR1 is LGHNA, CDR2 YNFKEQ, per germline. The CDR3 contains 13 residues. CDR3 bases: TGTGCCAGCAGCCAAGCCGAACGAGATACGCAGTATTTT. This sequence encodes CASSQAERDTQYF.

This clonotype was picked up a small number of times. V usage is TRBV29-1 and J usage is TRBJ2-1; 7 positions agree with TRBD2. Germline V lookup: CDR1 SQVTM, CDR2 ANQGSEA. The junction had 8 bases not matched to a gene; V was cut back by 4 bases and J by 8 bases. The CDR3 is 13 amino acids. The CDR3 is CSVGGRALHEQFF. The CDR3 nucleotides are TGCAGCGTTGGAGGGAGGGCCCTCCATGAGCAGTTCTTC.

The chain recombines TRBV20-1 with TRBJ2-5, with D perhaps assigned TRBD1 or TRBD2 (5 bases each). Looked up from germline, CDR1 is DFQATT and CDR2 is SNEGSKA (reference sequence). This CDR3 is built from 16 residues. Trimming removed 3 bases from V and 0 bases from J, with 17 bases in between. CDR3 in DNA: TGCAGTGCTAGTGTCAATGGGGGACCCGACCAAGAGACCCAGTACTTC. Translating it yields CSASVNGGPDQETQYF.

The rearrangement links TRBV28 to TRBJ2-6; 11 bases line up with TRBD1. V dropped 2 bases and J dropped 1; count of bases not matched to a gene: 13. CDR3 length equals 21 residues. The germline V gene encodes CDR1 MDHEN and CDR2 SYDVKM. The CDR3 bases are TGTGCCAGCAGTTTAGAGCGGGGGACAGGGGGGGAGGCTTCTGGGGCCAACGTCCTGACTTTC. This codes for CASSLERGTGGEASGANVLTF.

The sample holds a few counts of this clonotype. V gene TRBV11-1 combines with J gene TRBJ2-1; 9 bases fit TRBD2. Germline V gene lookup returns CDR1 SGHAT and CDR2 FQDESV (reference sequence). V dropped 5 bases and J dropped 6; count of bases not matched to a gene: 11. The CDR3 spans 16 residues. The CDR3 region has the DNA TGTGCCAGCAGCGCCCGCGCGGGGGGGCGGGGCAATGAGCAGTTCTTC. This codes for CASSARAGGRGNEQFF.

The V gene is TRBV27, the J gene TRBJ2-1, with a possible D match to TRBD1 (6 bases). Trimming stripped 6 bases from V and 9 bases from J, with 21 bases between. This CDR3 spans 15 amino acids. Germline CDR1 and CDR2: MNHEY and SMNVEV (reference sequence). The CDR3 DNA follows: TGTGCCAGCAGGCACGGGACACGGTCGTTTGTTGAGCAGTTCTTC. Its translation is CASRHGTRSFVEQFF.

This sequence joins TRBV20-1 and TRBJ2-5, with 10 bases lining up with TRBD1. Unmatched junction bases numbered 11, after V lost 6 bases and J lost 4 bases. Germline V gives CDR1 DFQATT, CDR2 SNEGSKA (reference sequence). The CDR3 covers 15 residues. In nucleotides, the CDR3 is TGCAGTGCCGACAGATGGACAGGGGGTGTAGAGACCCAGTACTTC. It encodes CSADRWTGGVETQYF.

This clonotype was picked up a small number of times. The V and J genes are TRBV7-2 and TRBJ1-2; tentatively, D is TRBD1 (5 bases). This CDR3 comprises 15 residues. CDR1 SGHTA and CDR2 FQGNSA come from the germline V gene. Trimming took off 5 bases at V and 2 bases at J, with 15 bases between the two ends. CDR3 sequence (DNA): TGTGCCAGCAGCCCGACGAGGGGCGCGAACTATGGCTACACCTTC. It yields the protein CASSPTRGANYGYTF. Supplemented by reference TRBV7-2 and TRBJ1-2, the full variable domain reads GAGVSQSPSNKVTEKGKDVELRCDPISGHTALYWYRQSLGQGLEFLIYFQGNSAPDKSGLPSDRFSAERTGGSVSTLTIQRTQQEDSAVYLCASSPTRGANYGYTFGSGTRLTVV.